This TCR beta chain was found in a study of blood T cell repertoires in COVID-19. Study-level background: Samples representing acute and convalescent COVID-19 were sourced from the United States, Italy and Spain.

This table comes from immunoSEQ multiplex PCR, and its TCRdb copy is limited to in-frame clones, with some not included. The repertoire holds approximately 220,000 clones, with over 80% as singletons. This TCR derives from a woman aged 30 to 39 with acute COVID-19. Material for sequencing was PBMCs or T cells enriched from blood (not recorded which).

CDR3 loop: CASSGVGYQPQHF. CDR3 coding DNA: TGTGCCAGCAGCGGAGTTGGGTATCAGCCCCAGCATTTT. The rearrangement links TRBV5-5 to TRBJ1-5; unclear D gene. This CDR3 is 13 amino acids long. With 4 bases removed from V and 5 bases from J, the gap between germline ends came to 10 bases. Germline assignment: CDR1 SGHKS and CDR2 YYEKEE (reference sequence).